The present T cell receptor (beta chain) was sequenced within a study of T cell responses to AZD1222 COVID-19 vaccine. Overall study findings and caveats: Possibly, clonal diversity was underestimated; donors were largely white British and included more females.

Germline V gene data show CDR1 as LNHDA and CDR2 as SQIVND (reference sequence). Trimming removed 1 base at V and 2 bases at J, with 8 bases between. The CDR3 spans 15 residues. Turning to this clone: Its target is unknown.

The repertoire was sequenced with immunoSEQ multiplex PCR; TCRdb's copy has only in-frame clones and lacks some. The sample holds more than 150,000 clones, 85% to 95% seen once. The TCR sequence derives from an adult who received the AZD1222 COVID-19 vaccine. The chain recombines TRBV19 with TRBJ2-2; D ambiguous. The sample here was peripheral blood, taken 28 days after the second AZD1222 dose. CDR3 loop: CASSIAGSNTGELFF. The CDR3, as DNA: TGTGCCAGTAGTATAGCGGGCAGTAACACCGGGGAGCTGTTTTTT. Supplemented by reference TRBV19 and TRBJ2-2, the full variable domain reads DGGITQSPKYLFRKEGQNVTLSCEQNLNHDAMYWYRQDPGQGLRLIYYSQIVNDFQKGDIAEGYSVSREKKESFPLTVTSAQKNPTAFYLCASSIAGSNTGELFFGEGSRLTVL.